Given below is one T cell receptor (beta chain) in context. The antigen it binds to is not known. No much larger clone is present one base from it, and per-base qualities are unavailable. Separate from the approximately 670-subject first cohort, the validation cohort of roughly 110 subjects was the group to which the donors belonged. The germline V gene encodes CDR1 SEHNR and CDR2 FQNEAQ (reference sequence). V is cut by 2 bases and J by 3 bases, and the space between the germline ends is 13 bases. Including cysteine and phenylalanine, the CDR3 has 15 amino acids. Of the read, only the CDR3 DNA is kept; its 45 bases are in frame from base 1. These data belong to a study of cytomegalovirus exposure and HLA in healthy donors (dated by TCRdb to the late 2010s). Study-level background: A later analysis indicated that the 95 to 150 validation repertoires were generated on the platform also employed for the approximately 700 repertoires of the first cohort. The study was designed to test whether signatures of past pathogen exposure could be identified by cataloging public T cell receptors. A separate validation cohort of approximately 130 different subjects was used in addition to the roughly 720-subject first cohort. The study combined high-throughput TCR immunosequencing, statistical association of individual TCRs with disease status, and machine learning to predict cytomegalovirus infection status. Paper-wide results and their limitations: According to the authors, the approach could potentially be generalized to other disease states and immunological phenotypes. A few of the identified cytomegalovirus-associated TCR beta chains were confirmed in vitro to be specific for cytomegalovirus antigens. Across donors, most TCR sequences were observed very rarely, whereas some public TCRs were present in many individuals. In both the original and validation cohorts, the classifier was reported to diagnose cytomegalovirus status with high specificity and sensitivity. Subsequent analysis determined that TCRs grouped into clusters in the first cohort also showed a tendency toward co-occurrence across the roughly 110 validation repertoires, and 90% to 95% of cluster scores exceeded 0. A total of 150 to 200 TCR beta chains were listed by the study as associated with cytomegalovirus. All 120 or so repertoires were used to score co-occurrence in the validation cohort in a later analysis, because that analysis had no HLA typing for the cohort.

Library preparation used the immunoSEQ multiplex PCR assay. On the study's bioinformatics: A statistical classification framework was built for diagnosing cytomegalovirus status from the catalog of TCR beta chain sequences. This immuneACCESS table, as held by TCRdb, lists in-frame sequences with V and J called but not all clones. Of the missing ones, under half trace to an unresolved V gene in checked studies; the others have no known cause. V and J calls plus clone size are reproduced from that table; the DNA served to infer D and trimming. This sample comprises 150,000 to 200,000 clones, about 84% of them detected only once. Jointly, the top ten make up 1.4% to 1.5% of the sample.

Sequencing was performed on PBMCs. The chain uses TRBV7-9 and TRBJ1-1; the D gene assignment is ambiguous. The TCR comes from a woman younger than 35 in good health and CMV-seronegative. The CDR3 loop reads CASSLRVVRDTEAFF. The bases are TGTGCCAGCAGCTTACGGGTAGTTCGGGACACTGAAGCTTTCTTT.